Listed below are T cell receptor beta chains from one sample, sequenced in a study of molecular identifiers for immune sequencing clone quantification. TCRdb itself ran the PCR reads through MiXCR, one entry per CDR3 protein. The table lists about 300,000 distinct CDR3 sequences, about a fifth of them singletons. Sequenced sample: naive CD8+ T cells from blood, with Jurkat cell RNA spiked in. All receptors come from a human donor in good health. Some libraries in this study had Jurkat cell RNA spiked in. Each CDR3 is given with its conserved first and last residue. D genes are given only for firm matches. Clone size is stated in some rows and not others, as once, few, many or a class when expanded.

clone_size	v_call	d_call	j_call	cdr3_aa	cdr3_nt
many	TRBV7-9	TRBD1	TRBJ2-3	CASSSHRDRVTDTQYF	TGTGCCAGCAGCTCGCACCGGGACAGGGTCACAGATACGCAGTATTTT
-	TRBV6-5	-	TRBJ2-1	CASSYTGFFHNEQFF	TGTGCCAGCAGTTACACAGGGTTTTTCCACAATGAGCAGTTCTTC
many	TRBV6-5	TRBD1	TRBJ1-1	CASSYTGAGGSTEAFF	TGTGCCAGCAGTTACACCGGGGCAGGGGGGAGCACTGAAGCTTTCTTT
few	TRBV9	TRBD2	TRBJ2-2	CTSSVDSGGTGELFF	TGTACCAGCAGCGTAGATAGCGGGGGCACCGGGGAGCTGTTTTTT
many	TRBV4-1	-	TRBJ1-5	CASSPGLYSNQPQHF	TGCGCCAGCAGTCCGGGACTGTATAGCAATCAGCCCCAGCATTTT
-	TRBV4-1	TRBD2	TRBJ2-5	CASSQDWGGQETQYF	TGCGCCAGCAGCCAAGATTGGGGGGGCCAAGAGACCCAGTACTTC
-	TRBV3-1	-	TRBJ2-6	CASSLLGGANVLTF	TGTGCCAGCAGCCTCCTAGGCGGGGCCAACGTCCTGACTTTC
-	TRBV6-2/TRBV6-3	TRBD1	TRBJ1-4	CASSALRQGANEKLFF	TGTGCCAGCAGTGCTCTTCGACAGGGTGCTAATGAAAAACTGTTTTTT
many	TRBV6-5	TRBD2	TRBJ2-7	CASSYSTYPGGTYEQYF	TGTGCCAGCAGTTACTCGACTTATCCGGGGGGTACCTACGAGCAGTACTTC
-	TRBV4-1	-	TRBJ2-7	CASSDSGLTGYEQYF	TGCGCCAGCAGCGACTCGGGGTTAACGGGGTACGAGCAGTACTTC
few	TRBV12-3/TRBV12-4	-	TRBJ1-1	CASSYLLGNTEAFF	TGTGCCAGCAGTTACTTGCTCGGAAACACTGAAGCTTTCTTT
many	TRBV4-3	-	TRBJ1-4	CASSQDQVATNEKLFF	TGCGCCAGCAGCCAAGATCAGGTCGCAACTAATGAAAAACTGTTTTTT
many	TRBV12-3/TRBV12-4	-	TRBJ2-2	CASSPEPGPNTGELFF	TGTGCCAGCAGTCCCGAGCCGGGACCGAACACCGGGGAGCTGTTTTTT
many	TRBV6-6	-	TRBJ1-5	CAISPGLAQPQHF	TGTGCCATCTCCCCGGGTTTGGCTCAGCCCCAGCATTTT
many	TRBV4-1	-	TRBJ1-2	CASSPGTLDYGYTF	TGCGCCAGTTCCCCTGGAACATTAGACTATGGCTACACCTTC
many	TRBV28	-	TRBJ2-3	CASRHGSANTDTQYF	TGTGCCAGCAGACACGGGAGCGCTAACACAGATACGCAGTATTTT
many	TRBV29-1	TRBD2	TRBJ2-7	CSAAGVSGVYF	TGCAGCGCCGCTGGGGTTAGCGGGGTGTACTTC
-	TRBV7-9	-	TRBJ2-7	CASSPELVYEQYF	TGTGCCAGCAGCCCAGAATTAGTATACGAGCAGTACTTC
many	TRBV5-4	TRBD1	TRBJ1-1	CASSGGQGPQAFF	TGTGCCAGCAGCGGGGGACAGGGACCTCAAGCTTTCTTT
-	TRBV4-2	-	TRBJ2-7	CASSQAPGQVGDEQYF	TGTGCCAGCAGCCAAGCGCCTGGTCAGGTTGGGGACGAGCAGTACTTC
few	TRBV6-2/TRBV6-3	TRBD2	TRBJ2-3	CASSYHPPGGDTQYF	TGTGCCAGCAGTTACCACCCCCCGGGGGGAGATACGCAGTATTTT
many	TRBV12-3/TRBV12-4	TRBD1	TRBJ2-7	CASSIRDRDSPYEQYF	TGTGCCAGCAGTATCCGGGACAGGGATTCACCCTACGAGCAGTACTTC
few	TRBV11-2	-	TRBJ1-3	CASSLNTYKSSGNTIYF	TGTGCCAGCAGCTTAAATACCTATAAGAGCTCTGGAAACACCATATATTTT
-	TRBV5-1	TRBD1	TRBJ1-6	CASSSTGMGSPLHF	TGCGCCAGCAGCTCGACAGGGATGGGGTCACCCCTCCACTTT
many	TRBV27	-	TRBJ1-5	CASSSYTGFFRQPQHF	TGTGCCAGCAGTTCATACACAGGGTTTTTCCGGCAGCCCCAGCATTTT
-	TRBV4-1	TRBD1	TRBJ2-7	CASSQEVSTGIIYEQYF	TGCGCCAGCAGCCAGGAAGTTTCGACAGGGATAATCTACGAGCAGTACTTC
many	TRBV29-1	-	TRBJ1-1	CSVSDSEAFF	TGCAGCGTTTCTGACAGTGAAGCTTTCTTT
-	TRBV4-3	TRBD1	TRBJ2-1	CASSQDRGPYNERFF	TGCGCCAGCAGCCAAGACAGGGGGCCCTACAATGAGCGGTTCTTC
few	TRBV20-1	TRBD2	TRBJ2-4	CSARPPRLAGVEVAKNIQYF	TGCAGTGCTAGACCCCCCAGACTAGCGGGAGTAGAGGTGGCCAAAAACATTCAGTACTTC
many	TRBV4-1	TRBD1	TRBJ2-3	CASSQVTGVLVDTQYF	TGCGCCAGCAGCCAAGTCACAGGGGTTTTGGTAGATACGCAGTATTTT
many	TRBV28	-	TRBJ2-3	CATRSGQGITDTQYF	TGTGCCACAAGAAGTGGGCAGGGGATCACAGATACGCAGTATTTT
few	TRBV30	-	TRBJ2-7	CAWRLSYEQYF	TGTGCCTGGAGACTGAGCTACGAGCAGTACTTC
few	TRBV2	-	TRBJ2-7	CASSHTGTGSYEQYF	TGTGCCAGCAGTCACACCGGGACCGGCTCCTACGAGCAGTACTTC
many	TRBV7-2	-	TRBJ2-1	CASSPSVAGSYNEQFF	TGTGCCAGCAGCCCGTCGGTAGCAGGTAGCTACAATGAGCAGTTCTTC
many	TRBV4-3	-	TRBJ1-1	CASSPDWQGIEAFF	TGCGCCAGCAGCCCCGACTGGCAGGGGATTGAAGCTTTCTTT
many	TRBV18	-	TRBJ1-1	CASSPRGDVEAFF	TGTGCCAGCTCACCCCGGGGGGATGTTGAAGCTTTCTTT
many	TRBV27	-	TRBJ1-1	CASSLIFPGGDTEAFF	TGTGCCAGCAGTCTTATATTCCCCGGGGGAGACACTGAAGCTTTCTTT
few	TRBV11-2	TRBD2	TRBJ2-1	CASSLLPSGGPNPEQFF	TGTGCCAGCAGCTTACTGCCTAGCGGGGGGCCCAATCCCGAGCAGTTCTTC
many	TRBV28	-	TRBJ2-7	CASSTVGRGLSYEQYF	TGTGCCAGCAGCACGGTGGGACGGGGGCTATCCTACGAGCAGTACTTC
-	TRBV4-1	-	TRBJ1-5	CASSQISDPWGNQPQHF	TGCGCCAGCAGCCAAATTTCGGACCCTTGGGGGAATCAGCCCCAGCATTTT
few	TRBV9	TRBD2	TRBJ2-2	CASSVVLAGGPNTGELFF	TGTGCCAGCAGCGTAGTCCTAGCGGGGGGGCCGAACACCGGGGAGCTGTTTTTT
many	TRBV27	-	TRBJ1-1	CASSLAYGEGTEAFF	TGTGCCAGCAGTTTAGCCTACGGGGAGGGGACTGAAGCTTTCTTT
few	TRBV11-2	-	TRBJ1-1	CASSLVEGGTEAFF	TGTGCCAGCAGCTTAGTTGAGGGCGGAACTGAAGCTTTCTTT
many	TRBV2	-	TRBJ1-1	CASSVYLVDTEAFF	TGTGCCAGCAGTGTATATCTGGTGGACACTGAAGCTTTCTTT
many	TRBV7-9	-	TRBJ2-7	CASSYGGASYEQYF	TGTGCCAGCAGCTATGGGGGAGCATCCTACGAGCAGTACTTC
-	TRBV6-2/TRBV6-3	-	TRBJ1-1	CACSYSGNTEAFF	TGTGCCTGCAGTTACTCGGGCAACACTGAAGCTTTCTTT
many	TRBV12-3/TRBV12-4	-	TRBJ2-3	CASSFQAGHTSDTQYF	TGTGCCAGCAGTTTTCAAGCGGGTCACACCTCAGATACGCAGTATTTT
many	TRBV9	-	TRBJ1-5	CASSPTGSVQPQHF	TGTGCCAGCAGCCCCACAGGGAGCGTTCAGCCCCAGCATTTT
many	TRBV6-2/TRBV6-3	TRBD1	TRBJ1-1	CASSYVGQGAVEAFF	TGTGCCAGCAGTTACGTGGGACAGGGGGCCGTGGAAGCTTTCTTT
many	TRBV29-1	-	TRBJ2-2	CSVEGGQRNTGELFF	TGCAGCGTTGAGGGCGGACAGAGGAACACCGGGGAGCTGTTTTTT
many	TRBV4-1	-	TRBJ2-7	CASSHGRGASYEQYF	TGCGCCAGCAGCCATGGCCGGGGGGCCTCCTACGAGCAGTACTTC
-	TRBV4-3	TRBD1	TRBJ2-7	CASSQYRDRGPTYEQYF	TGCGCCAGCAGCCAATACCGCGACAGGGGTCCCACCTACGAGCAGTACTTC
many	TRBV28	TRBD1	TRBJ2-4	CASSFGDRGDIQYF	TGTGCCAGCAGTTTCGGGGACAGGGGGGACATTCAGTACTTC
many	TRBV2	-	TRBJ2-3	CASSEGGQSTDTQYF	TGTGCCAGCAGTGAAGGAGGGCAGAGCACAGATACGCAGTATTTT
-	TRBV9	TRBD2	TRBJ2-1	CASSVDLAGAYNEQFF	TGTGCCAGCAGCGTAGATCTAGCGGGGGCCTACAATGAGCAGTTCTTC
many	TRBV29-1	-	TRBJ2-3	CSVLAGPPDTQYF	TGCAGCGTTCTCGCGGGACCACCGGATACGCAGTATTTT
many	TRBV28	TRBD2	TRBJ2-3	CATRLAGEADTQYF	TGTGCCACACGACTAGCGGGAGAGGCAGATACGCAGTATTTT
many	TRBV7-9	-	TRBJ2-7	CASFAPGDGEYF	TGTGCCAGTTTCGCACCGGGGGACGGGGAGTACTTC